Below, one TCR beta chain is given with its context. Its antigen remains unknown. One end of the junction fails to match germline, which may point to a read error. The data are from a study of T cells after yellow fever vaccination. Broader study findings: Contaminating bulk clonotypes could be abundant in FACS-sorted repertoires. On re-exposure, the response was weaker but peaked faster, at day 5 versus 15. Post-booster reappearance was seen for most primary-vaccination clones (around 96% CD4, around 88% CD8).

Universal primer sites and UMIs were introduced during 5'RACE template-switching synthesis of TCR cDNA. TCRdb passed the 5' RACE reads through MiXCR, listing each CDR3 protein once. The top ten clones hold under 20% of a sample with roughly 340,000 distinct CDR3 sequences, approximately 9% of them seen once. Sequencing was performed on PBMCs, taken on the day of the first yellow fever vaccination. This TCR was sampled from a man aged 18 to 29 who received the YFV17D yellow fever vaccine.

CDR3 in amino acids: CTSSLADGQLGNEQFF. The CDR3 DNA reads TGCACCAGCAGCTTGGCCGATGGACAGTTAGGGAATGAGCAGTTCTTC. The chain carries TRBV5-1 and TRBJ2-1; possible D gene TRBD1, 6 bases. The CDR3 runs to 16 residues. Germline V gives CDR1 SGHRS, CDR2 YFSETQ.